This is a list of T cell receptor beta chains from one sample in a study of T cell changes during pregnancy in multiple sclerosis. Clones were sequenced by immunoSEQ multiplex PCR, and TCRdb holds only the in-frame ones, with some missing. The sample contains approximately 100,000 clones, almost 95% of which appear only once. This sample comprised peripheral blood, obtained in the third trimester of pregnancy. These receptors were collected from a female donor with multiple sclerosis, enrolled in a pregnancy study. CDR3s include the opening cysteine and the closing phenylalanine or tryptophan. D genes are given only for firm matches. Only some rows state a clone size, as once, few, many or a class for expanded clones.

DNA,CDR3,V,length,J,size,D
TGTGCCAGCAGCTTCTCGCGCCGACTAGCGGGAGAGACCCAGTACTTC,CASSFSRRLAGETQYF,TRBV7-9,16,TRBJ2-5,-,TRBD2
TGTGCCAGCAGCTACGACGTGCGGGAGCATGAGCAGTTCTTC,CASSYDVREHEQFF,TRBV11-3,14,TRBJ2-1,-,TRBD2
TGTGCCAGCAGCGTTAGCCTAGCGAACACCGGGGAGCTGTTTTTT,CASSVSLANTGELFF,TRBV9,15,TRBJ2-2,-,-
TGTGCCAGCTCACAACAATTTGACATAGGCGCTGATGGAAACACCATATATTTT,CASSQQFDIGADGNTIYF,TRBV18,18,TRBJ1-3,-,-
TGTGCCTGGAGTGTACGGGGTCGGAATCAGCCCCAGCATTTT,CAWSVRGRNQPQHF,TRBV30,14,TRBJ1-5,-,-
TGTGCCAGCAGAGGGACTAGCGGTATTAATGAGCAGTTCTTC,CASRGTSGINEQFF,TRBV6-1,14,TRBJ2-1,-,TRBD2
TGTGCCAGCAGCGTAGGTGGGAGCGACAATGAGCAGTTCTTC,CASSVGGSDNEQFF,TRBV9,14,TRBJ2-1,-,-
TGTGCCAGCAGCCCCAGCGGGGGAGGAAACACCATATATTTT,CASSPSGGGNTIYF,TRBV7-8,14,TRBJ1-3,-,-
TGTGCCAGCACTGGACTTGTAGGCAGTCAGCCCCAGCATTTT,CASTGLVGSQPQHF,TRBV2,14,TRBJ1-5,once,-
TGTGCCAGCAGCTTAAAGGAACAGGGAGGGAGGAATGAAAAACTGTTTTTT,CASSLKEQGGRNEKLFF,TRBV7-9,17,TRBJ1-4,-,-
TGTGCCAGCAGTGAATCCGGGGGAAACGAAAAACTGTTTTTT,CASSESGGNEKLFF,TRBV25-1,14,TRBJ1-4,-,-
TGTGCCAGCAGTGACGAGGGTGACGCCGGGGAGCTGTTTTTT,CASSDEGDAGELFF,TRBV6-4,14,TRBJ2-2,-,-
TGTGCCAGCAGCTTATCGGATCAAACAGGGGGTCAAGGCTACACCTTC,CASSLSDQTGGQGYTF,TRBV7-3,16,TRBJ1-2,-,TRBD1
TGTGCCAGCAGCTTTGCGACTTACCGGTACGAGCAGTACTTC,CASSFATYRYEQYF,TRBV7-2,14,TRBJ2-7,-,-
TGTGCCTGGAGTGCAGGACAGGGGGCCTACGAGCAGTACTTC,CAWSAGQGAYEQYF,TRBV30,14,TRBJ2-7,-,TRBD1
TGTGCCAGTAGTATTGACAGGGGGTACGAGCAGTACTTC,CASSIDRGYEQYF,TRBV19,13,TRBJ2-7,-,TRBD1
TGTGCCAGCGGCGGGGGCTACACAGATACGCAGTATTTT,CASGGGYTDTQYF,TRBV13,13,TRBJ2-3,-,-